Presented here are 21 T cell receptor beta chains from one specimen sequenced in a study of T cells in Graves' hyperthyroidism and ophthalmopathy. Amplification targeted TCR beta CDR3 regions from RNA transcripts. First-round RT-PCR targeting the TCR CDR3 was performed with the HTBI primer set. TCRdb re-called the multiplex PCR reads through MiXCR, storing one row per CDR3 protein. This table has 750,000 to 950,000 distinct CDR3 sequences, over 35% appearing once. Sequenced sample: blood. The receptors come from a man aged 18 to 30 with Graves' hyperthyroidism.

With regard to this clonotype: This CDR3 is missing its conserved last phenylalanine or tryptophan, likely due to a read error. It is unclear where the CDR3 begins or ends on the DNA, so no DNA is shown, and the CDR3 is as TCRdb lists it. The chain recombines TRBV7-6 with TRBJ1-4; the D segment call TRBD1 is taken from the table without a DNA check. Germline V gene data show CDR1 as SGHVS and CDR2 as FNYEAQ. The CDR3 extends over 8 residues, inclusive of both ends. CDR3 loop: CASSQGPH.

The DNA of the CDR3 is TGTGCCAGCACCGCATCAGGGCGAACGGATGAAGCTTTCTTT. Protein sequence: CASTASGRTDEAFF. The V gene is TRBV6-5, the J gene TRBJ1-1; weak D call: TRBD1 (5 bases). Trimming cost V 7 bases and J 7 bases, with 19 bases left between them. Germline CDR1 reads MNHEY; CDR2 reads SVGAGI. CDR3 length: 14 residues.

This clonotype was seen repeatedly, ten times or more. The chain links TRBV20-1 to TRBJ2-5; D is perhaps TRBD2 (5 bases). The germline gives CDR1 DFQATT, CDR2 SNEGSKA (reference sequence). Trimming removed 1 base from V and 4 bases from J, with 10 bases in between. The CDR3 is made up of 13 amino acids. CDR3 sequence reads: CSARALARETQYF. The CDR3 DNA sequence: TGCAGTGCTAGAGCGCTAGCACGAGAGACCCAGTACTTC.

V usage is TRBV15 and J usage is TRBJ1-2; TRBD1 matches at 9 bases. The CDR3 has 14 residues. After removal of 5 bases from V and 0 bases from J, the junction contained 1 base not matched to a gene. Per the germline V gene, CDR1 is LNHNV and CDR2 is YYDKDF (reference sequence). CDR3 bases: TGTGCCACCAGCGGGACAGGGCCTAACTATGGCTACACCTTC. It translates to CATSGTGPNYGYTF. The whole variable domain, remainder taken from reference TRBV15 and TRBJ1-2, is DAMVIQNPRYQVTQFGKPVTLSCSQTLNHNVMYWYQQKSSQAPKLLFHYYDKDFNNEADTPDNFQSRRPNTSFCFLDIRSPGLGDTAMYLCATSGTGPNYGYTFGSGTRLTVV.

For this clonotype: One end of the junction varies from germline; a read error may be responsible. The V call is TRBV10-2, the J call TRBJ1-1; TRBD1 matches 7 bases. The CDR3 extends over 17 amino acids. Germline V gene lookup returns CDR1 WSHSY and CDR2 SAAADI. The CDR3 region has the DNA TGTGCTAGTGGTTTCGGGACAGAGGCTTCTAAAAACACTGAAGCTTTCTTT. This sequence encodes CASGFGTEASKNTEAFF.

V gene TRBV29-1 combines with J gene TRBJ1-6, with a weak D call TRBD1 (5 bases). CDR1 is SQVTM and CDR2 is ANQGSEA in the germline V gene. The CDR3 is 14 residues long. Trimming cost V 6 bases and J 10 bases, with 19 bases left between them. The CDR3 here is CSVTGTDEGSPLHF. CDR3 nucleotide sequence: TGCAGCGTCACTGGGACGGACGAAGGGTCACCCCTCCACTTT. Together with reference TRBV29-1 and TRBJ1-6, the CDR3 gives the full variable domain: SAVISQKPSRDICQRGTSLTIQCQVDSQVTMMFWYRQQPGQSLTLIATANQGSEATYESGFVIDKFPISRPNLTFSTLTVSNMSPEDSSIYLCSVTGTDEGSPLHFGNGTRLTVT.

This clonotype was seen many times. V is TRBV19 and J is TRBJ1-2, with D tentatively TRBD1 (6 bases). This CDR3 has 13 residues. Trimming pared 4 bases from V and 2 bases from J, leaving 8 bases between. Germline CDR1 and CDR2: LNHDA and SQIVND (reference sequence). In DNA, the CDR3 is TGTGCCAGTAGTAAGGGGGAGAACTATGGCTACACCTTC. Protein: CASSKGENYGYTF.

There are many counts of this clonotype. This chain connects TRBV10-3 to TRBJ2-7, with D unresolved. The CDR3 has 14 residues. Germline CDR1 and CDR2: ENHRY and SYGVKD. Trimming cost V 0 bases and J 2 bases, with 8 bases left between them. In nucleotides, the CDR3 is TGTGCCATCAGTGAGTCGGGATCCACCTACGAGCAGTACTTC. Protein: CAISESGSTYEQYF.

Remarks on this clonotype: This could be a read error, since a much larger clone is one nucleotide away. The CDR3 does not close with the conserved phenylalanine or tryptophan, likely indicating a read error. The V and J genes are TRBV19 and TRBJ2-7; unclear D gene. The CDR3 has 11 amino acids. V lost 5 bases and J lost 4, with 6 bases in between. Germline-derived CDR1 and CDR2 are LNHDA and SQIVND (reference sequence). Written as DNA, the CDR3 is TGTGCCAGTAGTGAGGTGTACGAGCAGTACCTC. As protein: CASSEVYEQYL.

This clonotype was seen ten or more times. The chain uses TRBV7-9 and TRBJ2-7; D gene uncertain. This CDR3 region has 13 residues. In germline, CDR1 is SEHNR, CDR2 FQNEAQ (reference sequence). The ends were cut back, 6 bases at V and 0 bases at J, with 9 bases in the middle. CDR3 amino acids: CASSFTSSYEQYF. CDR3 nucleotides: TGTGCCAGCAGTTTCACCAGCTCCTACGAGCAGTACTTC.

This clonotype was picked up a small number of times. The chain links TRBV20-1 to TRBJ2-5; weak D call: TRBD2 (5 bases). V gave up 3 bases and J gave up 3 bases, with 5 bases separating them. CDR1 DFQATT and CDR2 SNEGSKA come from the germline V gene (reference sequence). The CDR3 covers 11 residues. The DNA for the CDR3 is TGCAGTGCTAGGGAGGAAGAGACCCAGTACTTC. Translating gives CSAREEETQYF.

As for this clonotype: This may be a read error: a much more frequent sequence differs by one nucleotide. The CDR3, as DNA: TGCAGCGGGGGATCGGGAGGCGATCAGTACTTC. Translation: CSGGSGGDQYF. The genes are TRBV29-1 and TRBJ2-7, with 7 bases fitting TRBD2. The CDR3 has 11 residues. Trimming took 7 bases from V and 10 from J; bases not matched to a gene: 10. Germline V gene lookup returns CDR1 SQVTM and CDR2 ANQGSEA.

The rearrangement uses TRBV12-3 or TRBV12-4 and TRBJ1-5, with 11 nucleotides matching TRBD1. CDR3 length: 16 residues. The V segment lost 5 bases and the J segment 6 bases; nucleotides outside the gene matches: 9. The CDR3 is CASSEGQGALGQPQHF. CDR3 DNA: TGTGCCAGCAGTGAAGGACAGGGGGCGTTAGGTCAGCCCCAGCATTTT.

J is TRBJ2-7 and V is TRBV9; possibly TRBD2 for D (7 bases). Germline lookup yields CDR1 SGDLS and CDR2 YYNGEE. Trimming stripped 4 bases from V and 4 bases from J, with 18 bases between. The CDR3 runs 15 residues. In DNA, the CDR3 is TGTGCCAGCAGCTCCGAAGGGGGGGTTCCATACGAGCAGTACTTC. Its translation: CASSSEGGVPYEQYF. Full variable domain (missing parts from reference TRBV9 and TRBJ2-7): DSGVTQTPKHLITATGQRVTLRCSPRSGDLSVYWYQQSLDQGLQFLIQYYNGEERAKGNILERFSAQQFPDLHSELNLSSLELGDSALYFCASSSEGGVPYEQYFGPGTRLTVT.

As for this clonotype: Sequence at one end of the junction differs from germline and may be a read error. V gene TRBV2 combines with J gene TRBJ2-5, with D possibly matching TRBD1 (6 bases). Germline loops: CDR1 SNHLY, CDR2 FYNNEI. The CDR3 runs to 16 residues. The CDR3, as DNA: TGCGCCAGCAGCCAAGACTTCAAAGGGGGTTATGAGACCCAGTACTTC. Translation gives CASSQDFKGGYETQYF. Full variable domain (missing parts from reference TRBV2 and TRBJ2-5): EPEVTQTPSHQVTQMGQEVILRCVPISNHLYFYWYRQILGQKVEFLVSFYNNEISEKSEIFDDQFSVERPDGSNFTLKIRSTKLEDSAMYFCASSQDFKGGYETQYFGPGTRLLVL.

The chain employs TRBV7-9 and TRBJ2-7; possible D gene TRBD2, 7 bases. V lost 5 bases and J 4 bases, leaving 21 bases between the germline ends. There are 16 residues in the CDR3. Germline V gene sequence: CDR1 SEHNR, CDR2 FQNEAQ (reference sequence). The CDR3 sequence is CASSRQAGGGSYEQYF. The CDR3 region has the DNA TGTGCCAGCAGCCGCCAGGCAGGCGGGGGCTCGTACGAGCAGTACTTC.

Concerning this clonotype: Being one base from a much bigger clone, this may be a read error. V gene TRBV29-1 combines with J gene TRBJ2-5; the D is unclear. Deletions cut 6 bases from V and 4 bases from J, with 9 bases between. CDR3 length equals 11 residues. Germline V gene data show CDR1 as SQVTM and CDR2 as ANQGSEA. The CDR3 region has the DNA TGCAGCGTGGAGACCCTAGAGACCCAGTACTTC. Translation gives CSVETLETQYF.

This clonotype was observed a few times. V usage is TRBV5-1 and J usage is TRBJ1-1; 7 bases map to TRBD1. V dropped 1 base and J dropped 6; count of bases not matched to a gene: 9. Germline CDR1 SGHRS, CDR2 YFSETQ. The CDR3 extends over 15 amino acids. The CDR3 loop is CASSLRFQGDAEAFF. The CDR3 DNA sequence: TGCGCCAGCAGCTTGAGGTTCCAGGGGGACGCTGAAGCTTTCTTT.

This chain joins TRBV5-6 and TRBJ2-7; no firm D call. Germline V gene data show CDR1 as SGHDT and CDR2 as YYEEEE. The CDR3 covers 17 residues. V shed 0 bases and J shed 2 bases, with 18 bases lying between them. The CDR3 is CASSLDRARVMPYEQYF. The CDR3 DNA follows: TGTGCCAGCAGCTTGGATAGGGCCAGAGTAATGCCCTACGAGCAGTACTTC.

This chain uses TRBV19 with TRBJ1-1; D uncertain. The CDR3 contains 14 residues. Trimming removed 1 base from V and 2 bases from J, with 8 bases in between. Germline CDR1 and CDR2: LNHDA and SQIVND (reference sequence). DNA for the CDR3: TGTGCCAGTAGTATAGGGTCGGCTAACACTGAAGCTTTCTTT. It yields the protein CASSIGSANTEAFF. The full variable domain, its missing parts supplied by reference TRBV19 and TRBJ1-1, is DGGITQSPKYLFRKEGQNVTLSCEQNLNHDAMYWYRQDPGQGLRLIYYSQIVNDFQKGDIAEGYSVSREKKESFPLTVTSAQKNPTAFYLCASSIGSANTEAFFGQGTRLTVV.

A word on this clonotype: One end of the junction is discordant with germline, which a read error may explain. The chain combines TRBV7-9 with TRBJ1-5; tentatively, D is TRBD1 (6 bases). Germline lookup yields CDR1 SEHNR and CDR2 FQNEAQ (reference sequence). This CDR3 has 15 amino acids. The CDR3 nucleotides read TGCGCCAGCAGCCAAGAAGGAGGGGGGGATCAGCCCCAGCATTTT. The encoded protein is CASSQEGGGDQPQHF.